This T cell receptor beta chain was documented in a study of T-cell reconstitution after alpha-beta-depleted transplantation in children. General study points: The origin of alpha-beta T cells about two months after transplant was reportedly several hundred expanded graft clones. It was surviving recipient T cells and thymic progenitors that gave some patients high TCRbeta diversity at day 60. By one year post-transplant, T-cell counts and diversity largely arose from T cells that were newly produced.

Preparation of the TCRbeta library was carried out with unique molecular identifiers. TCRdb re-called the PCR reads through MiXCR, storing one row per CDR3 protein. The data show about 210,000 distinct CDR3 sequences, with roughly a sixth seen just once and just under 45% held by the top ten. This clonotype has only a few counts. The antigen is undetermined. The clonotype comes from a male patient under 10 years old who had a stem cell transplant for acute lymphoblastic leukemia, so the T cells may come from the graft donor. This specimen consisted of PBMCs, mostly from graft donor cells, obtained 360 days after TCRalphabeta/CD19-depleted stem cell transplant.

The CDR3 sequence: CASSTTRDTDTQYF. The CDR3 DNA is TGTGCCAGTAGTACCACCCGTGACACAGATACGCAGTATTTT. The genes are TRBV19 and TRBJ2-3; D uncertain. The V end was cut by 4 bases, the J end by 2 bases, with 10 bases between. The CDR3 extends over 14 amino acids. Per the germline V gene, CDR1 is LNHDA and CDR2 is SQIVND (reference sequence). Full variable domain (outside the CDR3, taken from reference TRBV19 and TRBJ2-3): DGGITQSPKYLFRKEGQNVTLSCEQNLNHDAMYWYRQDPGQGLRLIYYSQIVNDFQKGDIAEGYSVSREKKESFPLTVTSAQKNPTAFYLCASSTTRDTDTQYFGPGTRLTVL.